This TCR beta chain was profiled in a study of regulatory T cells in long-lasting Graves disease. Study-level background: Positive TSH receptor antibodies alongside over 5 years of antithyroid drugs were what marked Graves' disease as persistent. Overall study results and limits: Possibly, too few samples lowered accuracy. A greater number of public clonotypes (more than 2,500) was shared by persistent patients than by new patients (roughly 880).

The time point: persistent/refractory GD, antithyroid drugs over 5 years with positive TRAb. Preparation of the TCR library used RNA extracted from PBMCs. This clonotype was detected ten times or more. Its target is unknown. The TCR beta library used iRepertoire HTBI primers with Arm-PCR amplification of CDR3. In the authors' workflow: The identification of 62 TRBV and 14 TRBJ segments was made across samples. TCRdb reprocessed the multiplex PCR reads with MiXCR, giving one entry per CDR3 protein. TCRdb assigned the V and J calls; the authors' analysis was not used. The table lists roughly 450,000 distinct CDR3 sequences, around 21% of them singletons. The material sequenced was peripheral blood mononuclear cells (PBMCs), taken when the disease was refractory, from a patient treated with antithyroid drugs. The clonotype was recovered from a female donor with Graves disease.

In DNA, the CDR3 is TGTGCCAGCTACTCATGGACAGGTCGGTACGAGCAGTACTTC. It translates to CASYSWTGRYEQYF. This chain joins TRBV28 and TRBJ2-7; TRBD1 aligns across 7 bases. Germline V gene sequence: CDR1 MDHEN, CDR2 SYDVKM. The CDR3 loop spans 14 amino acids. Trimming cost V 8 bases and J 4 bases; bases outside gene matches: 11.